The sequence of this T cell receptor (beta chain) was determined in a study of T cell responses to AZD1222 COVID-19 vaccine. About this clone: What it recognizes is unknown.

The repertoire was sequenced with immunoSEQ multiplex PCR; TCRdb's copy has only in-frame clones and lacks some. The table includes 88,000 or so clones, 85% to 90% detected once. Findings of the study overall: Within unmutated variant regions lay the reported targets of nearly half of spike-specific TCRs. Every sample of the repertoires postdated the peak T cell response. Among vaccine-associated CD4 TCRs, coverage spanned spike, with dominance at 160-218 and 743-854. Only a handful of AZD1222 recipients tested seropositive at baseline.

This TCR came from an adult who received the AZD1222 COVID-19 vaccine. The specimen comprised peripheral blood, sampled 28 days after the second AZD1222 dose.

CDR3 sequence reads: CASSPSRGSYNEQFF. In DNA form, the CDR3 reads TGTGCCAGCTCACCTTCTAGGGGCTCCTACAATGAGCAGTTCTTC. This chain links TRBV18 with TRBJ2-1; possible D gene TRBD1, 5 bases. V shed 3 bases and J shed 0 bases, with 9 bases lying between them. The CDR3 spans 15 residues. The germline V gene encodes CDR1 KGHSH and CDR2 LQKENI.